This TCR beta chain was obtained from a study of blood T cell repertoires in COVID-19. For the study at large: Whether acute or convalescent, the COVID-19 samples came from the United States, Italy and Spain. PBMCs, B-cell-depleted T cells, or T cells provided the cDNA or gDNA that made up the material.

As handled by the study authors: Using reference gene primer amplification, nucleated cell counts were estimated. Generated by immunoSEQ multiplex PCR, the TCRdb table keeps only in-frame clones and is missing some. V and J calls and clone size are given by that table; D and trimming were obtained from the DNA. The sample lists roughly 60,000 clones, more than 80% occurring once. This CDR3 is 15 amino acids long. The receptor was derived from a man older than 75 with acute or convalescent COVID-19. The rearrangement links TRBV12-1 to TRBJ1-6; TRBD1 is taken as the D call from the table, unchecked against the DNA. TRBV12-1 represents a pseudogene. Sequencing was performed on peripheral blood. CDR3 nucleotides: TGTGCCAGCAGGCAAGGCAGGGGTAAGGTGACACCCCTCCACTTT. The encoded protein is CASRQGRGKVTPLHF.